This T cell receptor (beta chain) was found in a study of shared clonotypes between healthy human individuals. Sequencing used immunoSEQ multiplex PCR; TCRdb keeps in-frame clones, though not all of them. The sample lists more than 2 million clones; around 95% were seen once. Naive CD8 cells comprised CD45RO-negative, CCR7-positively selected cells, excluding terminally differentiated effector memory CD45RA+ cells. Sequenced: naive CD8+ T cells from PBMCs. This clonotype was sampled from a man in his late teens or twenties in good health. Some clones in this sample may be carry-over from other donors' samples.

The CDR3 protein is CASSWAQGRRGSEAFF. The CDR3 nucleotides are TGTGCCAGCAGCTGGGCCCAGGGTAGGAGGGGCTCTGAAGCTTTCTTT. The chain couples TRBV12-1 to TRBJ1-1. TRBV12-1 is marked as a pseudogene. The CDR3 spans 16 residues.